These 8 T cell receptor beta chains were sequenced from one sample in a study of Graves' ophthalmopathy and Graves' hyperthyroidism. Amplification of TCR beta CDR3 regions used RNA transcripts. The first round was an RT-PCR with HTBI primers, and the second round was a multiplex PCR. A single record per CDR3 protein comes from TCRdb applying MiXCR to the multiplex PCR reads. The repertoire holds about 1.1 million distinct CDR3 sequences, roughly two fifths seen once, with roughly 10% in the top ten. Sequencing was performed on peripheral blood or thyroid tissue (not recorded which). Receptors originate from an adult man with Graves' hyperthyroidism.

The table lists this clonotype with many counts. The V call is TRBV20-1, the J call TRBJ2-7, with D hard to call. The CDR3 is 11 residues long. The V end lost 6 bases, the J end lost 0 bases, and 6 bases lay between the germline ends. Germline V gene sequence: CDR1 DFQATT, CDR2 SNEGSKA (reference sequence). The CDR3 loop is CSADHSYEQYF. CDR3 bases: TGCAGTGCCGATCACTCCTACGAGCAGTACTTC.

This clonotype was picked up many times. The V and J genes are TRBV7-2 and TRBJ2-7; 7 bases align to TRBD2. After removal of 5 bases from V and 7 bases from J, the junction contained 11 bases not matched to a gene. The germline gives CDR1 SGHTA, CDR2 FQGNSA. The CDR3 spans 14 residues. The CDR3 DNA follows: TGTGCCAGCAGCCCCTTGATGCTGGGAGGGGAGCAGTACTTC. Residues: CASSPLMLGGEQYF.

This clonotype has a single count. The V call is TRBV9, the J call TRBJ1-6; the match to TRBD1 covers 7 bases. The CDR3 sequence is 15 residues long. Germline V lookup: CDR1 SGDLS, CDR2 YYNGEE. With 3 bases clipped from V and 5 bases from J, the junction kept 5 bases outside the gene matches. The CDR3 region has the DNA TGTGCCAGCAGCGCGACACAGGGGAATAATTCACCCCTCCACTTT. It specifies CASSATQGNNSPLHF.

CDR3 residues: CSARTSGTGEYQPQHF. DNA for the CDR3: TGCAGTGCTAGAACGTCCGGGACAGGGGAATATCAGCCCCAGCATTTT. This chain uses TRBV20-1 with TRBJ1-5; 10 nucleotides line up with TRBD1. The CDR3 extends over 16 amino acids. CDR1 is DFQATT, CDR2 SNEGSKA, per germline (reference sequence). V was clipped by 2 bases and J by 5 bases; unmatched bases: 9.

This clonotype showed up just a few times. The junction departs from the called germline gene at one end, perhaps through a read error. The rearrangement links TRBV10-3 to TRBJ2-5; D possibly corresponds to TRBD2 (6 bases). From germline, CDR1 is ENHRY and CDR2 SYGVKD. The CDR3 spans 14 residues. In DNA form, the CDR3 reads TGTGCCAGCAGTTACTCGGGGGTCCTAGTGGCCCAGTACTTC. Translation: CASSYSGVLVAQYF.

This clonotype was observed many times. The chain carries TRBV10-3 and TRBJ1-1; TRBD1 might be the D (6 bases). This CDR3 has 15 amino acids. V was trimmed by 0 bases and J by 3 bases, leaving 11 bases between them. Germline assignment: CDR1 ENHRY and CDR2 SYGVKD. The CDR3 DNA sequence: TGTGCCATCAGTGAGTCATTTTCAGGGGACACTGAAGCTTTCTTT. Translation: CAISESFSGDTEAFF.

V is TRBV11-2 and J is TRBJ2-7; D gene uncertain. V lost 6 bases, J lost 4 bases, and 19 bases lay in between. Germline CDR1 is SGHAT and CDR2 is FQNNGV. The CDR3 is 15 residues long. In DNA, the CDR3 is TGTGCCAGCAGTTTTTTTGCGGCTAGTTCGTACGAGCAGTACTTC. This translates into CASSFFAASSYEQYF.

This clonotype was detected a few times. The chain carries TRBV5-4 and TRBJ2-7; the D is unclear. Germline V lookup: CDR1 SGHNT, CDR2 YYREEE (reference sequence). CDR3 length: 13 amino acids. The V gene lost 0 bases and the J gene lost 4 bases, with 8 bases spanning the gap. CDR3 nucleotides: TGTGCCAGCAGCTTGGACAGTTTTTACGAGCAGTACTTC. The encoded protein is CASSLDSFYEQYF. Based on the CDR3 plus reference TRBV5-4 and TRBJ2-7, the full variable domain is ETGVTQSPTHLIKTRGQQVTLRCSSQSGHNTVSWYQQALGQGPQFIFQYYREEENGRGNFPPRFSGLQFPNYSSELNVNALELDDSALYLCASSLDSFYEQYFGPGTRLTVT.